Following are 6 T cell receptor beta chains from one sample sequenced in a study of blood T cell repertoires in COVID-19. TCRdb's copy holds only in-frame clones and misses some; the assay was immunoSEQ multiplex PCR. The data hold roughly 50,000 clones, with 86% observed a single time. The sample comprised peripheral blood. The receptors stem from a woman in her sixties with acute or convalescent COVID-19.

This chain joins TRBV19 and TRBJ1-5; D may be TRBD1 (6 bases). The CDR3 sequence is 15 residues long. The germline gives CDR1 LNHDA, CDR2 SQIVND (reference sequence). Trimming left V 3 bases short and J 4 bases short, with 13 bases between. The CDR3 loop reads CASSITGTSNQPQHF. As DNA, the CDR3 is TGTGCCAGTAGTATCACCGGGACATCAAATCAGCCCCAGCATTTT.

The gene calls are TRBV28 and TRBJ1-5, with D perhaps matching TRBD1 (5 bases). Germline values: CDR1 MDHEN, CDR2 SYDVKM. This CDR3 has 15 residues. The ends were cut back, 9 bases at V and 3 bases at J, with 18 bases in the middle. The CDR3 region is CASRLEDSFNQPQHF. DNA for the CDR3: TGTGCCAGTAGATTAGAAGACAGTTTCAATCAGCCCCAGCATTTT.

V gene TRBV7-2 combines with J gene TRBJ2-5, with D unresolved. V was trimmed by 2 bases and J by 2 bases, leaving 9 bases between them. Germline V CDR1 and CDR2: SGHTA, FQGNSA. The CDR3 spans 14 residues. CDR3 residues: CASSLTAIQETQYF. The DNA for the CDR3 is TGTGCCAGCAGCTTAACCGCGATACAAGAGACCCAGTACTTC.

The genes are TRBV6-5 and TRBJ2-7; D possibly corresponds to TRBD2 (7 bases). The CDR3 totals 15 residues. The V end lost 2 bases, the J end lost 1 base, and 12 bases lay between the germline ends. Per germline, CDR1 MNHEY and CDR2 SVGAGI. The CDR3 loop is CASSYGGAPSYEQYF. In DNA form, the CDR3 reads TGTGCCAGCAGTTACGGGGGGGCCCCGTCCTACGAGCAGTACTTC.

This clone was seen just once. This sequence joins TRBV12-3 or TRBV12-4 and TRBJ2-7, with 8 bases aligning to TRBD2. J lost 7 bases, V lost 5 bases, and 7 bases had no gene match. The length of the CDR3 is 13 residues. DNA of the CDR3: TGTGCCAGCAGTCCCTCGGGGGGGAGGGAGCAGTACTTC. This encodes CASSPSGGREQYF.

This clone showed up just a few times. The V gene is TRBV2, the J gene TRBJ1-6; the match to TRBD1 covers 7 bases. CDR3 length: 13 residues. The germline V gene has CDR1 SNHLY and CDR2 FYNNEI. V gave up 10 bases and J gave up 6 bases; unmatched junction bases: 6. The CDR3 sequence: CATRDRANSPLHF. The CDR3 nucleotides read TGTGCCACGCGAGACAGGGCTAATTCACCCCTCCACTTT.